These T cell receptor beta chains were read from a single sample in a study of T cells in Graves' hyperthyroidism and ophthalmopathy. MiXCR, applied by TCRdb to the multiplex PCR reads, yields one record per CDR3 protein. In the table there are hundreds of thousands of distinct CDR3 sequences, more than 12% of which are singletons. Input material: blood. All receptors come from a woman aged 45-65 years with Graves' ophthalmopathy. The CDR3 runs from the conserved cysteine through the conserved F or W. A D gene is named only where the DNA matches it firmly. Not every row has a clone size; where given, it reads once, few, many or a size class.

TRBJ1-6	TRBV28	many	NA	CASSPPAGRERSPLHF	TGTGCCAGCAGTCCCCCGGCTGGCAGGGAGAGATCACCCCTCCACTTT
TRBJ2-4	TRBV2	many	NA	CASSPYGVQNIQYF	TGTGCCAGCAGTCCGTATGGTGTCCAAAACATTCAGTACTTC
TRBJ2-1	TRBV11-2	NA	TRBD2	CASVAGGYNEQFF	TGTGCCAGCGTAGCGGGAGGATACAATGAGCAGTTCTTC
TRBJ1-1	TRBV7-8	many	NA	CASSLETAGGTEAFF	TGTGCCAGCAGCTTAGAGACGGCCGGGGGCACTGAAGCTTTCTTT
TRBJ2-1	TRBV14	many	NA	CASSPDPTTRGFWNEQFF	TGTGCCAGCAGCCCCGACCCAACGACTAGAGGGTTTTGGAATGAGCAGTTCTTC
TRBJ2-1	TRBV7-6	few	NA	CASSLAEGGRGNGYNEQFF	TGTGCCAGCAGCTTAGCGGAGGGAGGAAGGGGTAACGGTTACAATGAGCAGTTCTTC
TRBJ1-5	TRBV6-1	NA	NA	CASSGGSNQPQHF	TGTGCCAGCAGTGGCGGTAGCAATCAGCCCCAGCATTTT
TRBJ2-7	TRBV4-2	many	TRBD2	CASSQDQLADTYEQYF	TGTGCCAGCAGCCAAGATCAACTAGCGGATACCTACGAGCAGTACTTC
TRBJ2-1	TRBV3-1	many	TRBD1	CASSQARDRGRLAIYNEQFF	TGTGCCAGCAGCCAAGCCCGGGACAGGGGGAGGCTAGCAATTTACAATGAGCAGTTCTTC
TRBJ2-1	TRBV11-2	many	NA	CASSFSITYNEQFF	TGTGCCAGCAGCTTTTCGATAACCTACAATGAGCAGTTCTTC
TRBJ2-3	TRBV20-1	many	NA	CSALGERSTDTQYF	TGCAGTGCCCTGGGGGAGCGAAGCACAGATACGCAGTATTTT
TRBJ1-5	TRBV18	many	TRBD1	CASSATGQNSNQPQHF	TGTGCCAGCTCGGCGACAGGGCAGAATAGCAATCAGCCCCAGCATTTT
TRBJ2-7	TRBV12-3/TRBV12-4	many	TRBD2	CASSSSRPSSGRRYYEQYF	TGTGCCAGCAGTTCCTCCCGTCCGTCTAGCGGGAGAAGGTACTACGAGCAGTACTTC
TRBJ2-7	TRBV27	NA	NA	CASSQSGMTYEQYF	TGTGCCAGCAGTCAATCAGGGATGACCTACGAGCAGTACTTC
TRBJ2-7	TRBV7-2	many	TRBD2	CASSLEASGTYEQYF	TGTGCCAGCAGCTTAGAGGCTAGCGGGACCTACGAGCAGTACTTC
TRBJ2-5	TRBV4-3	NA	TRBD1	CASSQDPTGVETQYF	TGCGCCAGCAGCCAAGATCCGACAGGGGTTGAGACCCAGTACTTC
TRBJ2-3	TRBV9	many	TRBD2	CASSPVSGRVNTQYF	TGTGCCAGCAGCCCAGTTAGCGGGAGGGTCAATACGCAGTATTTT
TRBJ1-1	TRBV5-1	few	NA	CASSQDSRVFGTEAFF	TGCGCCAGCAGCCAAGATTCACGGGTTTTTGGCACTGAAGCTTTCTTT
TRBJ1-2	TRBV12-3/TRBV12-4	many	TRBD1	CASSYGQGFLGYTF	TGTGCCAGCAGTTATGGACAGGGGTTTCTAGGCTACACCTTC
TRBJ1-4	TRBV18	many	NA	CASSPGIATNEKLFF	TGTGCCAGCTCACCGGGGATTGCAACTAATGAAAAACTGTTTTTT
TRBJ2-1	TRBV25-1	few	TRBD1	CASGDRGDEQFF	TGTGCCAGCGGGGACAGGGGAGATGAGCAGTTCTTC
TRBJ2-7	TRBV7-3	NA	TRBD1	CASSRGGRRYYEQYF	TGTGCCAGCAGCCGAGGGGGCAGGAGATACTACGAGCAGTACTTC
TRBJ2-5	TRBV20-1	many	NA	CSARDRPGETQYF	TGCAGTGCTAGAGATCGCCCGGGAGAGACCCAGTACTTC
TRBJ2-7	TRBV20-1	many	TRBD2	CSARDVGLAGSFSYEQYF	TGCAGTGCTAGAGATGTGGGACTAGCGGGTTCCTTCTCCTACGAGCAGTACTTC
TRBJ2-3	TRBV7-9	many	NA	CASSLSYKDTDTQYF	TGTGCCAGCAGCTTATCTTACAAAGACACAGATACGCAGTATTTT
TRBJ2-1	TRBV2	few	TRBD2	CASSERREGFYNEQFF	TGTGCCAGCAGTGAAAGGCGGGAGGGATTCTACAATGAGCAGTTCTTC
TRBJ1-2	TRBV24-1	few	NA	CATRDGRGYTF	TGTGCCACCAGAGACGGTAGGGGCTACACCTTC
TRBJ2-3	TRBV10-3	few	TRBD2	CAISARTSGRGTQYF	TGTGCCATCAGTGCCAGGACTAGCGGGAGGGGTACGCAGTATTTT
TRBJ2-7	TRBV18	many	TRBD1	CASSHRTGRSYEQYF	TGTGCCAGCTCACACAGGACAGGGCGTTCCTACGAGCAGTACTTC
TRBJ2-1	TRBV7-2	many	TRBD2	CASSHLLAGGGGEQFF	TGTGCCAGCAGCCACCTGCTAGCGGGAGGAGGCGGTGAGCAGTTCTTC
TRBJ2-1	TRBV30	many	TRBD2	CAWSLAAGKGGQFF	TGTGCCTGGAGTCTAGCGGCCGGGAAGGGTGGGCAGTTCTTC
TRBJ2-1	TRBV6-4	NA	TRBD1	CASSANRGPYNEQFF	TGTGCCAGCAGTGCAAACAGGGGCCCCTACAATGAGCAGTTCTTC
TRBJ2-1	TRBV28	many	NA	CASRERGGVNEQFF	TGTGCCAGCAGGGAACGGGGTGGTGTCAATGAGCAGTTCTTC
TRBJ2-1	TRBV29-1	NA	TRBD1	CSVGDRGSYNEQFF	TGCAGCGTTGGGGACAGGGGTTCCTACAATGAGCAGTTCTTC
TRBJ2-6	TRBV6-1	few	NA	CASSGGVVLSGANVLTF	TGTGCCAGCAGTGGCGGGGTAGTCCTCTCTGGGGCCAACGTCCTGACTTTC
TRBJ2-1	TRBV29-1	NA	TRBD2	CSVAASGRKGEQFF	TGCAGCGTTGCGGCTAGCGGGAGAAAAGGTGAGCAGTTCTTC
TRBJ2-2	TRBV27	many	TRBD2	CASTASGRTGELFF	TGTGCCAGCACTGCTAGCGGGAGGACCGGGGAGCTGTTTTTT
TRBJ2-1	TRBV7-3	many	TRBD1	CASSPTGTGVRKSSYNEQFF	TGTGCCAGCAGCCCCACCGGGACAGGGGTCCGAAAGAGCTCCTACAATGAGCAGTTCTTC
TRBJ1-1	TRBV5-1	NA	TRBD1	CASSPGTGSQRQAFF	TGCGCCAGCAGCCCGGGGACAGGGTCCCAACGTCAAGCTTTCTTT
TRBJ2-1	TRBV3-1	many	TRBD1	CASSLWTGVRDEQFF	TGTGCCAGCAGCCTATGGACAGGGGTAAGGGATGAGCAGTTCTTC
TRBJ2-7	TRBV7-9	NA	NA	CASSHVTPLAKYSYEQYF	TGTGCCAGCAGCCACGTCACTCCTCTAGCGAAATACTCCTACGAGCAGTACTTC
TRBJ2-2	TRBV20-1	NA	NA	CSARDLDANTGELFF	TGCAGTGCTAGAGATCTGGACGCGAACACCGGGGAGCTGTTTTTT
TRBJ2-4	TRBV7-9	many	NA	CASSRGDGEPKNIQYF	TGTGCCAGCAGCAGAGGGGACGGCGAGCCCAAAAACATTCAGTACTTC
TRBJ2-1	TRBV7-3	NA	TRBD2	CASSQLGLAGSYNEQFF	TGTGCCAGCAGCCAGCTAGGACTAGCAGGGTCCTACAATGAGCAGTTCTTC
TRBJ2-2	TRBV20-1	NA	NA	CSASRTGGLFF	TGCAGTGCTAGTAGAACCGGGGGGCTATTTTTT
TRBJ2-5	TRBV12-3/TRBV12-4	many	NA	CASSLAKGVETQYF	TGTGCCAGCAGTTTAGCGAAGGGGGTGGAGACCCAGTACTTC
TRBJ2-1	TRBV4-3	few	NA	CASSQEGRRYNEQFF	TGCGCCAGCAGCCAAGAAGGACGAAGATACAATGAGCAGTTCTTC
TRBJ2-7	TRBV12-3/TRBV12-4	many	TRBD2	CASSSPLSGRGHEQYF	TGTGCCAGCAGTTCCCCCCTTAGCGGGAGGGGCCACGAGCAGTACTTC